This T cell receptor (beta chain) appears in the sequencing data of a study of T cell repertoires in aging, cancer and after chemotherapy. Study-level background: Healthy donor repertoires were recorded over several months to years and showed clear clonal overlap. Overall study results and limits: In each cancer cohort, median generation probability increased across chemotherapy, suggesting thymic output rebounded. Healthy donors lost TCR diversity with age mainly through richness, cancer patients through richness and evenness. Age-matched healthy donors had significantly more diverse, less clonal blood TCR repertoires than untreated cancer patients.

TCR beta rearrangements were amplified from peripheral blood genomic DNA. A mixed TRB-A/B primer pool amplified rearranged TRB by multiplex touch-down PCR. TCRdb re-analysed the multiplex PCR reads in MiXCR, keeping a single row per CDR3 protein. The table includes around 5,000 distinct CDR3 sequences, under 25% detected once. Germline lookup yields CDR1 MNHEY and CDR2 SMNVEV (reference sequence). The CDR3 covers 19 residues. The V gene end was trimmed by 2 bases and the J gene end by 3 bases; junction bases not matched to a gene: 14. This clonotype rates as medium-sized (0.01 to 0.1%). Its specificity is unknown.

The sample comprised blood. This chain links TRBV27 with TRBJ2-1; 9 bases map to TRBD2. The TCR originated in a human donor in good health. The donor label of this sample is uncertain. The CDR3 protein is CASSLEGTQGTSSYNEQFF. The CDR3 DNA sequence: TGTGCCAGCAGTTTAGAGGGCACACAAGGGACTAGCAGCTACAATGAGCAGTTCTTC.